The 7 T cell receptor beta chains in this list originate from one sample, sequenced in a study of regulatory T cells in long-lasting Graves disease (TCRdb year 2021). The time point label, as the study defines it: persistent/refractory GD, antithyroid drugs over 5 years with positive TRAb. RNA was extracted from PBMCs in TRIzol for both TCR sequencing and RNA sequencing. The protocol used for the library was multiplex PCR. The data were produced on an Illumina HiSeq 4000. iRepertoire HTBI primers and Arm-PCR amplification of CDR3 regions were used to construct TCR beta libraries. TCRdb passed the public sequencing reads through fastp at Q25 and MiXCR, retaining productive beta sequences. Records with the same CDR3 protein are collapsed into one entry carrying the most frequent genes and DNA. The sample table holds about 460,000 distinct CDR3 sequences, of which 20% to 25% were seen once. The ten largest clones take up less than 15% of the sample.

The material was peripheral blood mononuclear cells (PBMCs), obtained when the disease was refractory, from a patient treated with antithyroid drugs. The receptor source for this set is a female donor with Graves disease.

V is TRBV20-1 and J is TRBJ1-5; D is possibly TRBD1 (5 bases). CDR1 and CDR2 from the germline V gene are DFQATT and SNEGSKA (reference sequence). V was clipped by 3 bases and J by 0 bases, with 24 bases between them. This CDR3 comprises 19 residues. As DNA, the CDR3 is TGCAGTGCTAGTAGTGGTTTGGGGTCGGGGGAGTATAGCAATCAGCCCCAGCATTTT. It translates to CSASSGLGSGEYSNQPQHF.

Concerning this clonotype: A junction boundary mismatches the germline segment, possibly from a read error. The gene calls are TRBV19 and TRBJ1-5; D call uncertain. CDR1 is LNHDA, CDR2 SQIVND, per germline (reference sequence). The CDR3 has 15 residues. The CDR3 loop reads CASSNGAGSNRPQHF. The CDR3 DNA is TGTGCCAGTAGTAATGGTGCCGGTAGCAATCGGCCCCAGCATTTT.

This clonotype has at least ten counts. The chain uses TRBV6-5 and TRBJ2-7; 7 nucleotides match TRBD2. Looked up from germline, CDR1 is MNHEY and CDR2 is SVGAGI. The CDR3 has 15 residues. V was clipped by 4 bases and J by 2 bases; unmatched bases: 8. The CDR3 DNA is TGTGCCAGCAGTTCCCGGGGGGACCGAGCCTACGAGCAGTACTTC. This encodes CASSSRGDRAYEQYF.

Many counts were recorded for this clonotype. Being one base from a much bigger clone, this may be a read error. The gene calls are TRBV28 and TRBJ1-5, with D uncertain. The CDR3 length is 13 residues. In germline, CDR1 is MDHEN, CDR2 SYDVKM. V was pared by 7 bases and J by 6 bases, with 13 bases between. The CDR3 sequence is CASTWRTAQPQHF. CDR3 DNA: TGTGCCAGCACCTGGAGGACGGCTCAGCCCCAGCATTTT.

This clonotype has at least ten counts. The V gene is TRBV12-3 or TRBV12-4, the J gene TRBJ1-2; 8 bases agree with TRBD1. The junction had 10 bases not matched to a gene; V was cut back by 6 bases and J by 7 bases. The CDR3 totals 14 residues. Written as DNA, the CDR3 is TGTGCCAGCAGCCCGGAGACAGGGGACTCTGGCTACACCTTC. Translated: CASSPETGDSGYTF.

This clonotype was detected only a few times. The chain has TRBV19 and TRBJ1-1; tentatively, D is TRBD1 (5 bases). The CDR3 contains 13 residues. Germline V gene lookup returns CDR1 LNHDA and CDR2 SQIVND (reference sequence). V shed 9 bases and J shed 5 bases, with 16 bases lying between them. CDR3 protein: CASSGGRRTEAFF. The CDR3 DNA follows: TGTGCCAGCTCCGGGGGTCGACGAACTGAAGCTTTCTTT.

Points on this clonotype: This likely comes from a read error, as the CDR3 has no conserved phenylalanine or tryptophan at its end. CDR3: CASIAKAGPPWTQYL. The CDR3, as DNA: TGTGCCAGCATCGCAAAGGCAGGTCCCCCATGGACCCAGTACCTC. The chain recombines TRBV2 with TRBJ2-5; D unclear. Trimming pared 7 bases from V and 7 bases from J, leaving 22 bases between. CDR1 SNHLY and CDR2 FYNNEI come from the germline V gene. CDR3 length: 15 amino acids.